This entry lists 24 T cell receptor beta chains sequenced from one sample in a study of cytomegalovirus exposure and HLA in healthy donors. The data were produced by immunoSEQ multiplex PCR, yet TCRdb's version contains in-frame clones alone and is incomplete. Found here are 60,000 to 90,000 clones, roughly 92% of them singletons; the top ten hold roughly 0.6%. The specimen was PBMCs. These receptors were collected from a woman between 18 and 30 years old in good health and CMV-seronegative.

As for this clone: Other DNA sequences of this sample code for an identical CDR3. CDR3 in amino acids: CASSPTGRGNQPQHF. Here the CDR3 DNA reads TGTGCCAGCTCACCAACCGGGAGGGGCAATCAGCCCCAGCATTTT. The chain uses TRBV18 and TRBJ1-5; D not certain. Germline CDR1 KGHSH, CDR2 LQKENI. V lost 2 bases and J 2 bases, leaving 10 bases between the germline ends. This CDR3 spans 15 amino acids.

This CDR3 is CARSFWGADGYTF. CDR3 nucleotide sequence: TGTGCCAGAAGCTTCTGGGGAGCTGATGGCTACACCTTC. The chain couples TRBV5-3 to TRBJ1-2; D call uncertain. TRBV5-3 is given ORF status, its function remaining uncertain. There are 13 residues in the CDR3. V lost 2 bases and J 6 bases, leaving 11 bases between the germline ends.

The chain couples TRBV6-5 to TRBJ2-3; possibly TRBD1 for D (5 bases). Germline V gene sequence: CDR1 MNHEY, CDR2 SVGAGI. This CDR3 contains 14 residues. V lost 2 bases and J 4 bases, leaving 10 bases between the germline ends. The CDR3 reads CASSYGASADTQYF. In nucleotides, the CDR3 is TGTGCCAGCAGTTACGGGGCCTCGGCAGATACGCAGTATTTT.

The chain is built from TRBV6-6 and TRBJ2-7; TRBD1 matches 9 bases. Germline trimming cut 0 bases from V and 1 base from J; bases unmatched to any gene: 4. This CDR3 spans 16 amino acids. Germline loops: CDR1 MNHNY, CDR2 SVGAGI (reference sequence). The CDR3 here is CASSYSDRGSSYEQYF. The DNA for the CDR3 is TGTGCCAGCAGTTACTCAGACAGGGGGTCATCCTACGAGCAGTACTTC.

V gene TRBV9 combines with J gene TRBJ1-2; TRBD1 matches 9 bases. Germline-derived CDR1 and CDR2 are SGDLS and YYNGEE. With 4 bases clipped from V and 5 bases from J, the junction kept 9 bases outside the gene matches. The CDR3 is 15 residues long. The CDR3 bases are TGTGCCAGCAGCCCCCGGACAGGGGAATGGTATGGCTACACCTTC. Protein sequence: CASSPRTGEWYGYTF.

The genes are TRBV7-9 and TRBJ1-1, with D maybe TRBD1 (6 bases). Germline V gives CDR1 SEHNR, CDR2 FQNEAQ (reference sequence). The CDR3 contains 14 residues. The V end lost 4 bases, the J end lost 7 bases, and 16 bases lay between the germline ends. In DNA form, the CDR3 reads TGTGCCAGCAGCTCTAGGGCTGGACAGAGTGAAGCTTTCTTT. Its protein is CASSSRAGQSEAFF.

CDR3: CASSLGHGEKPQHF. Written as DNA, the CDR3 is TGCGCCAGCAGCTTGGGGCACGGGGAGAAGCCCCAGCATTTT. V and J are TRBV5-1 and TRBJ1-5; unclear D gene. The CDR3 consists of 14 residues. Trimming stripped 0 bases from V and 8 bases from J, with 12 bases between. Germline-derived CDR1 and CDR2 are SGHRS and YFSETQ.

The chain links TRBV7-9 to TRBJ2-7, with 10 bases fitting TRBD2. This CDR3 is built from 15 residues. V gave up 1 base and J gave up 7 bases; unmatched junction bases: 7. CDR1 and CDR2 from the germline V gene are SEHNR and FQNEAQ (reference sequence). The CDR3 reads CASSLELAGVREQYF. CDR3 nucleotide sequence: TGTGCCAGCAGCTTAGAGCTAGCGGGGGTTCGGGAGCAGTACTTC. Full variable domain (outside the CDR3, taken from reference TRBV7-9 and TRBJ2-7): DTGVSQNPRHKITKRGQNVTFRCDPISEHNRLYWYRQTLGQGPEFLTYFQNEAQLEKSRLLSDRFSAERPKGSFSTLEIQRTEQGDSAMYLCASSLELAGVREQYFGPGTRLTVT.

The chain uses TRBV6-1 and TRBJ1-6; tentative D call: TRBD1 (6 bases). Germline assignment: CDR1 MNHNS and CDR2 SASEGT. The CDR3 runs to 17 residues. Trimming left V 2 bases short and J 7 bases short, with 18 bases between. CDR3 DNA sequence: TGTGCCAGCAGTGAAAGGGCAGGGGTGGGCGGAAATTCACCCCTCCACTTT. Protein product: CASSERAGVGGNSPLHF.

J is TRBJ2-4 and V is TRBV7-9, with 10 bases fitting TRBD1. J lost 2 bases, V lost 1 base, and 2 bases had no gene match. The CDR3 has 16 amino acids. Germline CDR1 SEHNR, CDR2 FQNEAQ (reference sequence). In DNA form, the CDR3 reads TGTGCCAGCAGCTTAGGACAGGGGGCGACCAAAAACATTCAGTACTTC. It yields the protein CASSLGQGATKNIQYF. Filled out from reference TRBV7-9 and TRBJ2-4, the complete variable domain reads DTGVSQNPRHKITKRGQNVTFRCDPISEHNRLYWYRQTLGQGPEFLTYFQNEAQLEKSRLLSDRFSAERPKGSFSTLEIQRTEQGDSAMYLCASSLGQGATKNIQYFGAGTRLSVL.

This chain uses TRBV5-1 with TRBJ2-1, with 7 bases fitting TRBD1. The CDR3 covers 15 residues. Germline loops: CDR1 SGHRS, CDR2 YFSETQ. With 4 bases clipped from V and 2 bases from J, the junction kept 6 bases outside the gene matches. The CDR3 nucleotides read TGCGCCAGCAGCCGAGACAGGGCCCCCTACAATGAGCAGTTCTTC. It codes for CASSRDRAPYNEQFF.

The genes are TRBV19 and TRBJ1-4; D gene uncertain. In germline, CDR1 is LNHDA, CDR2 SQIVND (reference sequence). The CDR3 has 12 residues. Between the trimmed V and J ends, which lost 10 bases and 5 bases, there was a span of 11 bases. Here the CDR3 DNA reads TGTGCCACCAGGACGGGGAATGAAAAACTGTTTTTT. Its protein is CATRTGNEKLFF.

The rearrangement joins TRBV10-1 to TRBJ1-4; 11 nucleotides align to TRBD1. The J segment lost 8 bases and the V segment lost 6 bases, leaving 8 bases of the junction unmatched. The germline V gene encodes CDR1 WNHNN and CDR2 SYGVQD (reference sequence). The CDR3 contains 15 residues. The CDR3 DNA reads TGCGCCAGCAGCCCGGACAGGGGGCGAGGGGAAAAACTGTTTTTT. Translating gives CASSPDRGRGEKLFF.

The V call is TRBV5-1, the J call TRBJ1-4; possibly TRBD1 for D (5 bases). Germline CDR1 is SGHRS and CDR2 is YFSETQ. The length of the CDR3 is 15 residues. V was trimmed by 2 bases and J by 1 base, leaving 9 bases between them. Here the CDR3 reads CASSFQGQTNEKLFF. CDR3 coding DNA: TGCGCCAGCAGCTTTCAGGGCCAAACTAATGAAAAACTGTTTTTT.

The V and J genes are TRBV6-6 and TRBJ1-5; maybe TRBD1 (6 bases). CDR1 and CDR2 (germline): MNHNY, SVGAGI (reference sequence). There are 15 residues in the CDR3. The V end lost 4 bases, the J end lost 6 bases, and 16 bases lay between the germline ends. The CDR3 region is CASSWNSRGGQPQHF. The CDR3 nucleotides read TGTGCCAGCAGTTGGAACTCCAGGGGTGGTCAGCCCCAGCATTTT.

The chain has TRBV11-3 and TRBJ1-1; 8 bases map to TRBD1. J was trimmed by 11 bases and V by 3 bases; bases with no gene match: 8. Germline V CDR1 and CDR2: SGHNT, YENEEA. The CDR3 covers 13 residues. CDR3 DNA: TGTGCCAGCAGCTTGGACAGGGCCAGCACCGCTTTCTTT. Amino acid sequence: CASSLDRASTAFF. Drawing the rest from reference TRBV11-3 and TRBJ1-1, the complete variable domain is EAGVVQSPRYKIIEKKQPVAFWCNPISGHNTLYWYLQNLGQGPELLIRYENEEAVDDSQLPKDRFSAERLKGVDSTLKIQPAELGDSAVYLCASSLDRASTAFFGQGTRLTVV.

CDR3 protein: CASPWGVTAKNIQYF. The CDR3 coding sequence is TGTGCCAGTCCTTGGGGGGTGACGGCCAAAAACATTCAGTACTTC. The chain recombines TRBV27 with TRBJ2-4; perhaps TRBD2 as D (6 bases). The CDR3 runs to 15 residues. The V gene's germline CDR1 is MNHEY and CDR2 SMNVEV (reference sequence). The V end lost 9 bases, the J end lost 1 base, and 16 bases lay between the germline ends.

The rearrangement links TRBV6-1 to TRBJ2-3; D unresolved. Trimming cost V 3 bases and J 6 bases, with 10 bases left between them. CDR3 length: 13 amino acids. Germline CDR1 and CDR2: MNHNS and SASEGT. CDR3 amino acids: CASSDQVRDTQYF. DNA for the CDR3: TGTGCCAGCAGTGATCAGGTCCGGGATACGCAGTATTTT.

The chain carries TRBV19 and TRBJ2-2; TRBD1 matches at 8 bases. J was trimmed by 7 bases and V by 3 bases; bases with no gene match: 13. CDR1 is LNHDA, CDR2 SQIVND, per germline (reference sequence). There are 17 residues in the CDR3. This CDR3 is CASSIIVGQGKNGELFF. The CDR3 region has the DNA TGTGCCAGTAGTATTATAGTTGGACAGGGAAAGAACGGGGAGCTGTTTTTT. Drawing the rest from reference TRBV19 and TRBJ2-2, the complete variable domain is DGGITQSPKYLFRKEGQNVTLSCEQNLNHDAMYWYRQDPGQGLRLIYYSQIVNDFQKGDIAEGYSVSREKKESFPLTVTSAQKNPTAFYLCASSIIVGQGKNGELFFGEGSRLTVL.

This rearrangement joins TRBV28 to TRBJ1-3, with 7 bases that match TRBD1. The trim removed 6 bases at V and 3 bases at J, leaving 8 bases unmatched. CDR1 is MDHEN and CDR2 is SYDVKM in the germline V gene. The CDR3 consists of 15 residues. CDR3 amino acids: CASRSQGTDGNTIYF. CDR3 coding DNA: TGTGCCAGCAGGTCTCAAGGGACAGATGGAAACACCATATATTTT.

The chain links TRBV28 to TRBJ1-2; D might be TRBD1 (5 bases). This CDR3 is built from 13 residues. With 5 bases removed from V and 4 bases from J, the gap between germline ends came to 11 bases. Germline CDR1 reads MDHEN; CDR2 reads SYDVKM. The CDR3 region is CASSHQTAYGYTF. The CDR3 DNA reads TGTGCCAGCAGTCATCAGACAGCCTATGGCTACACCTTC.

The V gene is TRBV28, the J gene TRBJ2-1, with a tentative D call TRBD2 (6 bases). The CDR3 totals 16 residues. CDR1 is MDHEN and CDR2 is SYDVKM in the germline V gene. V lost 3 bases to trimming and J lost 3 bases, with 15 bases between them. The CDR3 spells CASSFVGTFIYNEQFF. DNA for the CDR3: TGTGCCAGCAGTTTTGTCGGGACTTTCATCTACAATGAGCAGTTCTTC.

The CDR3: CASSSLQLAGGLNEQFF. The CDR3 nucleotides are TGCGCCAGCAGCTCCCTACAACTAGCGGGGGGGCTCAATGAGCAGTTCTTC. This sequence joins TRBV5-1 and TRBJ2-1, with 13 bases that match TRBD2. The germline V gene encodes CDR1 SGHRS and CDR2 YFSETQ. V shed 3 bases and J 6 bases; nucleotides not matched to a gene: 9. The CDR3 loop spans 17 amino acids.

The chain employs TRBV9 and TRBJ2-7; D is uncertain. This CDR3 contains 15 residues. The germline gives CDR1 SGDLS, CDR2 YYNGEE. V lost 4 bases, J lost 2 bases, and 16 bases lay in between. The CDR3 loop reads CASSRIDMSPYEQYF. In DNA form, the CDR3 reads TGTGCCAGCAGCAGAATCGACATGTCTCCCTACGAGCAGTACTTC.